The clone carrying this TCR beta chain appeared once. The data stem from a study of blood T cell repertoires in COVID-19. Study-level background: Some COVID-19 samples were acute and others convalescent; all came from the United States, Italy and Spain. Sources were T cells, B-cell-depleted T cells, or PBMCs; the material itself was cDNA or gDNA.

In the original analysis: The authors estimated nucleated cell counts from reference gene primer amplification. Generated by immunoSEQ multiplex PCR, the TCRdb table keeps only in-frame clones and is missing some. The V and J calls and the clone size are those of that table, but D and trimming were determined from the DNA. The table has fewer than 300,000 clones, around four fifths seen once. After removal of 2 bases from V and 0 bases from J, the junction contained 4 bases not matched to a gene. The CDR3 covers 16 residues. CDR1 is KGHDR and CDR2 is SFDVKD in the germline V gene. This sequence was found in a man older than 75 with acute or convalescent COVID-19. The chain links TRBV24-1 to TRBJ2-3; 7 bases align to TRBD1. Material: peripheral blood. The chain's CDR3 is CATSDSGQPSTDTQYF. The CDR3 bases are TGTGCCACCAGTGATTCGGGACAGCCGAGCACAGATACGCAGTATTTT.